These 21 T cell receptor beta chains share one sample of origin, sequenced in a study of T cells after yellow fever vaccination. A single record per CDR3 protein comes from TCRdb applying MiXCR to the 5' RACE reads. The sample carries about 350,000 distinct CDR3 sequences, approximately 10% recorded once. The specimen comprised PBMCs, sampled on the day of the first yellow fever vaccination. These receptors were collected from a man aged 18 to 35 who received the YFV17D yellow fever vaccine.

This clonotype turned up a few times. The V gene is TRBV24-1, the J gene TRBJ2-5; D is possibly TRBD1 (6 bases). Germline-derived CDR1 and CDR2 are KGHDR and SFDVKD. V was trimmed by 4 bases and J by 5 bases, leaving 10 bases between them. The CDR3 length is 13 residues. The CDR3, as DNA: TGTGCCACCAGTGAAACAGGGCGGGAGACCCAGTACTTC. This translates into CATSETGRETQYF.

V gene TRBV6-1 combines with J gene TRBJ2-7; TRBD2 matches 14 bases. V lost 7 bases and J lost 3; bases outside the gene matches: 14. Germline V CDR1 and CDR2: MNHNS, SASEGT. The CDR3 contains 18 residues. The CDR3 reads CASIGFGTSGGPLYEQYV. CDR3 sequence (DNA): TGTGCCAGCATCGGATTCGGGACTAGCGGGGGCCCCCTCTACGAGCAGTACGTC.

This clonotype was seen a handful of times. The gene calls are TRBV7-6 and TRBJ2-7; 8 bases align to TRBD1. Trimming cost V 8 bases and J 4 bases; bases outside gene matches: 13. Germline CDR1 reads SGHVS; CDR2 reads FNYEAQ. There are 15 residues in the CDR3. CDR3 coding DNA: TGTGCCAGCTCCGTGGGTCCAGGACAGGGATACGAGCAGTACGTC. Translation gives CASSVGPGQGYEQYV.

CDR3 DNA sequence: TGTGCCAGCAGGTTCACAGGGGTTAACGGGCAGTACTTC. Translation gives CASRFTGVNGQYF. The chain joins TRBV2 to TRBJ2-7; 7 nucleotides align to TRBD1. Germline CDR1 reads SNHLY; CDR2 reads FYNNEI. With V trimmed by 6 bases and J by 9 bases, 11 bases remained unmatched. The CDR3 is 13 residues long.

Only a few counts were recorded for this clonotype. This chain links TRBV7-9 with TRBJ2-3; no clear D gene. V dropped 5 bases and J dropped 5 bases, with 11 bases sitting between them. The germline V gene has CDR1 SEHNR and CDR2 FQNEAQ (reference sequence). This CDR3 contains 13 residues. CDR3 region: CASSPDTGDTQYF. The DNA of the CDR3 is TGTGCCAGCAGCCCAGATACGGGAGATACGCAGTATTTT. Supplemented by reference TRBV7-9 and TRBJ2-3, the full variable domain reads DTGVSQNPRHKITKRGQNVTFRCDPISEHNRLYWYRQTLGQGPEFLTYFQNEAQLEKSRLLSDRFSAERPKGSFSTLEIQRTEQGDSAMYLCASSPDTGDTQYFGPGTRLTVL.

This clonotype was recorded a few times. The V gene is TRBV6-1, the J gene TRBJ1-5; D gene ambiguous. CDR1 MNHNS and CDR2 SASEGT come from the germline V gene. Trimming took 4 bases from V and 2 from J, leaving 6 bases between them. The CDR3 spans 13 residues. CDR3 sequence (DNA): TGTGCCAGCAGTGCCGACGGCAATCAGCCCCAGCATTTT. Protein sequence: CASSADGNQPQHF.

The chain is built from TRBV6-5 and TRBJ2-5; 10 bases are a match to TRBD2. Germline values: CDR1 MNHEY, CDR2 SVGAGI. CDR3 length: 16 residues. V gave up 0 bases and J gave up 0 bases; unmatched junction bases: 1. The CDR3 sequence: CASSYSLAGYQETQYF. The CDR3 nucleotides are TGTGCCAGCAGTTACTCACTAGCGGGGTACCAAGAGACCCAGTACTTC.

The V gene is TRBV4-3, the J gene TRBJ2-5, with D unclear. The V gene's germline CDR1 is LGHNA and CDR2 YSLEER. V shed 3 bases and J shed 5 bases, with 13 bases lying between them. The CDR3 runs 14 residues. CDR3 nucleotide sequence: TGCGCCAGCAGCCAGGCACTAACCGGGGAGACCCAGTACTTC. This gives the protein CASSQALTGETQYF.

V usage is TRBV6-1 and J usage is TRBJ2-5; D may match TRBD1 or TRBD2 (6 bases each). Germline V gives CDR1 MNHNS, CDR2 SASEGT. Between the trimmed V and J ends, which lost 6 bases and 3 bases, there was a span of 14 bases. This CDR3 is built from 14 residues. CDR3: CASRGGNEKETQYF. CDR3 bases: TGTGCCAGCAGAGGGGGGAACGAAAAAGAGACCCAGTACTTC.

This clonotype occurred a few times. The chain couples TRBV5-4 to TRBJ1-2; TRBD1 matches at 9 bases. After removal of 4 bases from V and 8 bases from J, the junction contained 6 bases not matched to a gene. Germline CDR1 and CDR2: SGHNT and YYREEE (reference sequence). The CDR3 runs to 13 residues. In DNA form, the CDR3 reads TGTGCCAGCAGCCTATGGACAGGGGAGGGCTACACCTTC. Amino acids: CASSLWTGEGYTF.

This chain joins TRBV7-2 and TRBJ2-3; unclear D gene. Deletions cut 5 bases from V and 4 bases from J, with 13 bases between. Germline lookup yields CDR1 SGHTA and CDR2 FQGNSA. This CDR3 is built from 14 residues. CDR3 in DNA: TGTGCCAGCAGCGACCGTTCTAACGCAGATACGCAGTATTTT. Protein product: CASSDRSNADTQYF.

The chain links TRBV18 to TRBJ2-5, with 8 bases aligning to TRBD1. CDR1 and CDR2 from the germline V gene are KGHSH and LQKENI. The V segment lost 2 bases and the J segment 5 bases; nucleotides outside the gene matches: 10. CDR3 size: 16 residues. CDR3 nucleotides: TGTGCCAGCTCACCAAGAGAGGCAGGGGGCCGGGAGACCCAGTACTTC. It is translated as CASSPREAGGRETQYF.

This clonotype appeared a few times. The V gene is TRBV5-1, the J gene TRBJ2-2; D tentatively fits TRBD1 or TRBD2 (5 bases each). The CDR3 has 15 amino acids. V was shortened by 1 base and J by 4 bases, with 11 bases between the two germline ends. CDR1 is SGHRS, CDR2 YFSETQ, per germline. The CDR3 bases are TGCGCCAGCAGCTTGTCTCGGGGCGGCACCGGGGAGCTGTTTTTT. Translated: CASSLSRGGTGELFF. Variable domain in full (rest from reference TRBV5-1 and TRBJ2-2): KAGVTQTPRYLIKTRGQQVTLSCSPISGHRSVSWYQQTPGQGLQFLFEYFSETQRNKGNFPGRFSGRQFSNSRSEMNVSTLELGDSALYLCASSLSRGGTGELFFGEGSRLTVL.

This clonotype was counted only a few times. The CDR3 DNA is TGTGCCAGCAGTTACGGGGGGGACAGAACGGCTTTCTTT. It is translated as CASSYGGDRTAFF. V usage is TRBV6-5 and J usage is TRBJ1-1; 7 positions agree with TRBD1. Germline CDR1 is MNHEY and CDR2 is SVGAGI. CDR3 length: 13 amino acids. V lost 2 bases and J lost 11; bases outside the gene matches: 8.

There are many counts of this clonotype. The V gene is TRBV11-2, the J gene TRBJ2-1; 8 bases are shared with TRBD1. CDR1 SGHAT and CDR2 FQNNGV come from the germline V gene. V was pared by 4 bases and J by 8 bases, with 7 bases of the junction left unmatched. The CDR3 consists of 14 residues. The chain's CDR3 is CASSSRQGSDEQFF. The CDR3 bases are TGTGCCAGCAGCTCGCGACAGGGGTCGGATGAGCAGTTCTTC.

V gene TRBV6-2 or TRBV6-3 combines with J gene TRBJ2-3; the match to TRBD1 covers 7 bases. J was trimmed by 2 bases and V by 10 bases; bases with no gene match: 12. This CDR3 contains 15 residues. The V gene's germline CDR1 is MNHEY and CDR2 SVGEGT. The DNA for the CDR3 is TGTGCCACCGACGCACAGGGGACCCTCACAGATACGCAGTATTTT. Protein: CATDAQGTLTDTQYF.

This clonotype was seen only a few times. The CDR3 spells CSARGLQINQPQHF. DNA for the CDR3: TGCAGTGCTCGTGGCCTACAGATCAATCAGCCCCAGCATTTT. The chain uses TRBV20-1 and TRBJ1-5, with D unclear. Germline-derived CDR1 and CDR2 are DFQATT and SNEGSKA (reference sequence). The CDR3 runs to 14 residues. V dropped 5 bases and J dropped 3 bases, with 14 bases sitting between them.

The table lists this clonotype with a few counts. The chain recombines TRBV6-2 or TRBV6-3 with TRBJ2-1, with D unclear. This CDR3 spans 13 amino acids. The germline V and J ends were trimmed by 8 bases and 4 bases, with 12 bases remaining between them. In germline, CDR1 is MNHEY, CDR2 SVGEGT. The DNA of the CDR3 is TGTGCCAGCTCGGTCTCCCTGTACAATGAGCAGTTCTTC. As protein: CASSVSLYNEQFF.

This clonotype was seen only a few times. The chain uses TRBV4-1 and TRBJ1-1, with a weak D call TRBD1 (5 bases). Trimming cost V 0 bases and J 6 bases, with 17 bases left between them. Germline lookup yields CDR1 MGHRA and CDR2 YSYEKL. This CDR3 spans 16 amino acids. CDR3 DNA: TGCGCCAGCAGCCAAGAAGGGGCCGACTCATACGCTGAAGCTTTCTTT. It translates to CASSQEGADSYAEAFF.

The V and J genes are TRBV7-2 and TRBJ1-1; D uncertain. The ends were cut back, 8 bases at V and 3 bases at J, with 16 bases in the middle. The germline gives CDR1 SGHTA, CDR2 FQGNSA. The CDR3 spans 14 residues. The CDR3 region is CASSRAGWDTEAFF. CDR3 coding DNA: TGTGCCAGCTCTAGGGCGGGGTGGGACACTGAAGCTTTCTTT.

This clonotype was seen repeatedly, ten times or more. The chain carries TRBV5-4 and TRBJ2-5; the D is unclear. The CDR3 runs to 13 residues. V gave up 2 bases and J gave up 2 bases, with 7 bases separating them. CDR1 and CDR2 from the germline V gene are SGHNT and YYREEE (reference sequence). DNA of the CDR3: TGTGCCAGCAGCTTCCCGGATCAAGAGACCCAGTACTTC. Translated, it gives CASSFPDQETQYF.